The clone carrying this TCR beta chain was recorded many times. What it recognizes is unknown. This entry belongs to a study of T cell repertoires in cytomegalovirus infection. Study information: CMV infection plus the matching HLA type was flagged by public TCR beta signatures.

The CDR3 has 17 amino acids. V was pared by 6 bases and J by 8 bases, with 26 bases between. In TCRdb, the reads were re-called with MiXCR into one record per CDR3 protein. The sample includes more than 85,000 distinct CDR3 sequences, 29% of them seen just once. V and J are TRBV12-3 or TRBV12-4 and TRBJ2-4; a weak D match, TRBD2 (6 bases). The TCR was taken from a human donor in good health (CMV status not recorded). Some clones in this sample may be carry-over from other donors' samples. The source material was CD8+ T cells from cultured PBMCs, sampled from culture after CMV antigen stimulation. CDR3 region: CASRSLSSGVDRDIQYF. The CDR3 coding sequence is TGTGCCAGCAGATCCCTCTCGTCGGGGGTCGATAGGGACATTCAGTACTTC.